These 7 T cell receptor beta chains originate from one sample sequenced in a study of T-cell memory formation after mild COVID-19. From the 5' RACE reads, TCRdb called clonotypes with MiXCR, one entry per CDR3 protein. Here the sample spans 550,000 to 700,000 distinct CDR3 sequences, 17% being singletons. Material for sequencing was PBMCs or a T cell subset sorted from them (not recorded which). The receptors here all came from an adult woman who had mild COVID-19 (a few samples of this study predate the infection). Cell type and time point are not known.

This clonotype was seen more than once but under ten times. This chain connects TRBV6-2 or TRBV6-3 to TRBJ2-1, with 9 bases that match TRBD1. CDR1 is MNHEY and CDR2 is SVGEGT in the germline V gene. This CDR3 has 17 amino acids. With 1 base clipped from V and 4 bases from J, the junction kept 8 bases outside the gene matches. The CDR3 sequence: CASSYYTDRGLYNEQFF. In DNA form, the CDR3 reads TGTGCCAGCAGTTACTATACGGACAGGGGACTATACAATGAGCAGTTCTTC.

This clonotype was counted only a few times. The chain employs TRBV6-6 and TRBJ1-1; the D gene is possibly TRBD1 (5 bases). The ends were cut back, 4 bases at V and 3 bases at J, with 9 bases in the middle. Germline V CDR1 and CDR2: MNHNY, SVGAGI (reference sequence). The CDR3 is made up of 13 amino acids. CDR3: CASSFREDTEAFF. DNA for the CDR3: TGTGCCAGCAGTTTCAGGGAGGACACTGAAGCTTTCTTT.

V usage is TRBV6-5 and J usage is TRBJ2-1; D might be TRBD1 or TRBD2, each matching 6 bases. Trimming stripped 6 bases from V and 5 bases from J, with 17 bases between. CDR3 length equals 15 residues. The germline V gene has CDR1 MNHEY and CDR2 SVGAGI. The chain's CDR3 is CASSQRGAANNEQFF. The CDR3 DNA reads TGTGCCAGCAGCCAAAGGGGGGCTGCTAACAATGAGCAGTTCTTC.

The genes are TRBV13 and TRBJ2-1; no firm D call. The CDR3 loop spans 12 amino acids. V was shortened by 1 base and J by 12 bases, with 10 bases between the two germline ends. The V gene's germline CDR1 is PRHDT and CDR2 FYEKMQ (reference sequence). Written as DNA, the CDR3 is TGTGCCAGCAGCTTAGCAACTTGGGGGCAGTTCTTC. This gives the protein CASSLATWGQFF.

This clonotype was seen a few times. The chain is built from TRBV7-9 and TRBJ2-1, with D possibly TRBD2 on 6 matching bases. The V end lost 1 base, the J end lost 4 bases, and 17 bases lay between the germline ends. The CDR3 loop spans 17 amino acids. The germline V gene encodes CDR1 SEHNR and CDR2 FQNEAQ (reference sequence). This CDR3 reads CASSLGRVVAVYNEQFF. The DNA of the CDR3 is TGTGCCAGCAGCTTAGGTCGTGTGGTAGCGGTATACAATGAGCAGTTCTTC.

The table lists this clonotype with a few counts. Here the CDR3 DNA reads TGCAGTGCCCTGGACAGACGCACAGATACGCAGTATTTT. Amino acid sequence: CSALDRRTDTQYF. V gene TRBV20-1 combines with J gene TRBJ2-3; D is perhaps TRBD1 (6 bases). The CDR3 runs 13 residues. Germline V gene data show CDR1 as DFQATT and CDR2 as SNEGSKA (reference sequence). The ends were cut back, 6 bases at V and 1 base at J, with 11 bases in the middle.

V gene TRBV5-1 combines with J gene TRBJ2-1, with 7 bases that match TRBD1. This CDR3 comprises 16 residues. Trimming at V came to 4 bases and at J to 2 bases, leaving 9 bases not matched to a gene. Germline values: CDR1 SGHRS, CDR2 YFSETQ. CDR3 coding DNA: TGCGCCAGCAGCCAAACCCCGGGACAGACCTACAATGAGCAGTTCTTC. It codes for CASSQTPGQTYNEQFF.